The rows below give T cell receptor beta chains drawn from one sample of a study of cytomegalovirus exposure and HLA in healthy donors. Using immunoSEQ multiplex PCR, the repertoire was profiled, and TCRdb retains in-frame clones only, with some absent. The table shows tens of thousands of clones, with about 73% occurring only once. Sequenced sample: PBMCs. The receptors were sampled from a woman in her forties or fifties in good health and CMV-seropositive. Both conserved end residues are part of each CDR3. Clone size is not always given. Where it is, it says once, few, many or a class for expanded clones.

clone_size,j_call,v_call,cdr3_length,cdr3_aa
-,TRBJ1-1,TRBV27,17,CASSPQKDTGLGTEAFF
-,TRBJ1-1,TRBV6-5,15,CASSLTGTGNTEAFF
-,TRBJ2-5,TRBV6-5,14,CASSHGTGGETQYF
-,TRBJ1-4,TRBV10-2,18,CASSESVYSRRGNEKLFF
-,TRBJ2-2,TRBV14,15,CASSQRTGGSGELFF
-,TRBJ2-4,TRBV5-8,15,CASRSSGVVGNIQYF
-,TRBJ1-1,TRBV27,14,CASRYRAPEPEAFF
-,TRBJ2-3,TRBV27,15,CASSSGQINTDTQYF
few,TRBJ2-3,TRBV28,12,CASSFQRGTQYF
-,TRBJ1-1,TRBV11-2,14,CASSWGDRPTEAFF
-,TRBJ2-1,TRBV5-1,13,CASSLGRGDEQFF
-,TRBJ2-1,TRBV5-5,15,CASSLEAGGWNEQFF
-,TRBJ1-1,TRBV7-2,15,CASSLAQGSSVGAFF
few,TRBJ1-4,TRBV28,13,CASSRGPNEKLFF
once,TRBJ2-2,TRBV12-2,16,CASRLGTGGHTGELFF